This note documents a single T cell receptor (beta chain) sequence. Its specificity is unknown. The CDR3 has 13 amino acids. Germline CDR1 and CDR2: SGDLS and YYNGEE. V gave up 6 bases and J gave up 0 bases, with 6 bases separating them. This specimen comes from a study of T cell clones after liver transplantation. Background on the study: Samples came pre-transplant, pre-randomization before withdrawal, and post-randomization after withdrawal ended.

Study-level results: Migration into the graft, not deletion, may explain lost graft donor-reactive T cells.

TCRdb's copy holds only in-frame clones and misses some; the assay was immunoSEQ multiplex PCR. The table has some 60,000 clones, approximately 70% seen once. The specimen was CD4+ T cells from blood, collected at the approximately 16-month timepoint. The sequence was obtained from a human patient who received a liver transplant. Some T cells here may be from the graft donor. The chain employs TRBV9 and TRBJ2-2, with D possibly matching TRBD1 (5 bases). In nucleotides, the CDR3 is TGTGCCAGCACGACAGCGAACACCGGGGAGCTGTTTTTT. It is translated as CASTTANTGELFF. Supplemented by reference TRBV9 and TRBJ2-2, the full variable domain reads DSGVTQTPKHLITATGQRVTLRCSPRSGDLSVYWYQQSLDQGLQFLIQYYNGEERAKGNILERFSAQQFPDLHSELNLSSLELGDSALYFCASTTANTGELFFGEGSRLTVL.